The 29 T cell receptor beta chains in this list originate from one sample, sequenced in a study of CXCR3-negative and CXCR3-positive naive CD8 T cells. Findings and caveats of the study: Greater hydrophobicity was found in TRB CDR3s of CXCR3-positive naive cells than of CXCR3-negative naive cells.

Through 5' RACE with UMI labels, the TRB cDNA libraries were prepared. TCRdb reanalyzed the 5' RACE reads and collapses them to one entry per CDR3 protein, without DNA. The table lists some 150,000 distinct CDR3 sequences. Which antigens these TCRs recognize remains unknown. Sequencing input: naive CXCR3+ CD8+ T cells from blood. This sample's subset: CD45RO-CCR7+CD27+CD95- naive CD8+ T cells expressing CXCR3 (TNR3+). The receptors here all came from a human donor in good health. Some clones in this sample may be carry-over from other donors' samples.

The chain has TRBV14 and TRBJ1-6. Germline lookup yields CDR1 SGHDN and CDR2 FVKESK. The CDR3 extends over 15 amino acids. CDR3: CASSREAGGNSPLHF.

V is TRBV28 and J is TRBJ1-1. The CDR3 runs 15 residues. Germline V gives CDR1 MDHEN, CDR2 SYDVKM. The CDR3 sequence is CASSTPRRGNTEAFF.

CDR3: CASSPRTGPHEQYF. V is TRBV7-9 and J is TRBJ2-7; no DNA is available, so the TRBD1 call from TCRdb remains unchecked. The V gene's germline CDR1 is SEHNR and CDR2 FQNEAQ (reference sequence). The CDR3 spans 14 residues. Combining the CDR3 with reference TRBV7-9 and TRBJ2-7 gives the whole variable domain DTGVSQNPRHKITKRGQNVTFRCDPISEHNRLYWYRQTLGQGPEFLTYFQNEAQLEKSRLLSDRFSAERPKGSFSTLEIQRTEQGDSAMYLCASSPRTGPHEQYFGPGTRLTVT.

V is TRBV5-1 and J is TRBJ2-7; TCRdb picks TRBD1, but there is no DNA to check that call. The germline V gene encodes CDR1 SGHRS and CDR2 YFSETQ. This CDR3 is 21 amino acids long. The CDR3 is CASSLVPRILARDRGIYEQYF.

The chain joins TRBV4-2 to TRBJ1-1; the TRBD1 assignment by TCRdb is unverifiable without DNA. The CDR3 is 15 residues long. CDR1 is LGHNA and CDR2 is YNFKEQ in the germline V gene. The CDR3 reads CASSLAGTANTEAFF.

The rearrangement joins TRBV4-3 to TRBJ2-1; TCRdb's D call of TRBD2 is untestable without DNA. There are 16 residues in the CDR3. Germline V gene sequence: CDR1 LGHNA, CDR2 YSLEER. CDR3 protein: CASSQDRGRAYNEQFF.

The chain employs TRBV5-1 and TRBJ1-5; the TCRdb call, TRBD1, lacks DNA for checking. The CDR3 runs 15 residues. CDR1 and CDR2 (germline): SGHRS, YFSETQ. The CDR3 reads CASRQGLDSNQPQHF. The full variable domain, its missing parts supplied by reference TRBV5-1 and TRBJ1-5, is KAGVTQTPRYLIKTRGQQVTLSCSPISGHRSVSWYQQTPGQGLQFLFEYFSETQRNKGNFPGRFSGRQFSNSRSEMNVSTLELGDSALYLCASRQGLDSNQPQHFGDGTRLSIL.

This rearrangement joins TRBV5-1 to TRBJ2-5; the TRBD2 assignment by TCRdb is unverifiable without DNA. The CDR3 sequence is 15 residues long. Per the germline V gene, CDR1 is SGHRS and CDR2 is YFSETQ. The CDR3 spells CASSLGGVYQETQYF.

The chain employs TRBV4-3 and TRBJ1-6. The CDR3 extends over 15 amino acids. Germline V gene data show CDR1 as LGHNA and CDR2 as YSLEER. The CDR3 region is CASRKGWGGDSPLHF.

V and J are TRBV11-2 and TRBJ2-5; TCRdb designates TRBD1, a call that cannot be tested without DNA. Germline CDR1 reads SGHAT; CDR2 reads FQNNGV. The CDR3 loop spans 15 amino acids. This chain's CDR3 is CASSFRDRVQETQYF.

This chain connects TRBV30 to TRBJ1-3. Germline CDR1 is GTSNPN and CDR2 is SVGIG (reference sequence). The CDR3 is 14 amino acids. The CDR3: CACLPEDSGNTIYF. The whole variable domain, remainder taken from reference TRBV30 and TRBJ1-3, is SQTIHQWPATLVQPVGSPLSLECTVEGTSNPNLYWYRQAAGRGLQLLFYSVGIGQISSEVPQNLSASRPQDRQFILSSKKLLLSDSGFYLCACLPEDSGNTIYFGEGSWLTVV.

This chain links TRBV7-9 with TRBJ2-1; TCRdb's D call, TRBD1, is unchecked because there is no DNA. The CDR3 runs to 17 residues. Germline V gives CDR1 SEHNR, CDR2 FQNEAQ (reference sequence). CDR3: CASSSQGAGGTYNEQFF.

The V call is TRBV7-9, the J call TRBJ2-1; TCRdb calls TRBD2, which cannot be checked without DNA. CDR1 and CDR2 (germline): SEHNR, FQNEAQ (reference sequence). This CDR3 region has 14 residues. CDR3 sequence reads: CASKNEGSYNEQFF.

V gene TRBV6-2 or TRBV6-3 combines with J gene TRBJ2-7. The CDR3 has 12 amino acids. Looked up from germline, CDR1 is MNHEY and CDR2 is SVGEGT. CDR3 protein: CASREDTYEQYF.

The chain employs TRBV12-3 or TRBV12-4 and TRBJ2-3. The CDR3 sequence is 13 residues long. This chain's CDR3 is CASQRTFTDTQYF.

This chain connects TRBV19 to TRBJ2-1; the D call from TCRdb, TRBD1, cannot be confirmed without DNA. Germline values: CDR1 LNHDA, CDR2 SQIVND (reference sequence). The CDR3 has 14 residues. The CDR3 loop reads CASSIVSGTNEQFF.

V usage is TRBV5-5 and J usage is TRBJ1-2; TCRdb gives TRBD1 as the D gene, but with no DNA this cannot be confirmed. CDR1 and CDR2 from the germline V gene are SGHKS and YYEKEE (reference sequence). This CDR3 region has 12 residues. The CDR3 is CASSPDSYGYTF.

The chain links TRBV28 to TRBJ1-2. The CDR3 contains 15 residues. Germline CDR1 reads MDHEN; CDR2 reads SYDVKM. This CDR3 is CASLPQYNFPYGYTF.

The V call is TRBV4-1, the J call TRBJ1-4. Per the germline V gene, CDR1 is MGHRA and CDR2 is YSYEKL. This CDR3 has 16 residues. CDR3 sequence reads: CASSQDLAEANEKLFF.

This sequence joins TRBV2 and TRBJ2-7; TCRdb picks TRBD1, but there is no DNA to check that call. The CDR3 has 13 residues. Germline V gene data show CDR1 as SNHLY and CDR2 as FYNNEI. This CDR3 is CASSDRTVYEQYF.

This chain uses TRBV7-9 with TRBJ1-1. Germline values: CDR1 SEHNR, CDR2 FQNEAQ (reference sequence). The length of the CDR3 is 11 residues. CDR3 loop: CASSLFTEAFF.

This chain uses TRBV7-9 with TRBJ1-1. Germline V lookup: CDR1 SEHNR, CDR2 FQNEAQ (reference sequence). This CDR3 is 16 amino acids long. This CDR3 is CASSLVAGRSNTEAFF.

This CDR3 reads CATSRGTGRSPWILFF. The rearrangement joins TRBV15 to TRBJ1-4; TCRdb returns TRBD1, unconfirmable since there is no DNA. This CDR3 comprises 16 residues. Germline V gene data show CDR1 as LNHNV and CDR2 as YYDKDF (reference sequence).

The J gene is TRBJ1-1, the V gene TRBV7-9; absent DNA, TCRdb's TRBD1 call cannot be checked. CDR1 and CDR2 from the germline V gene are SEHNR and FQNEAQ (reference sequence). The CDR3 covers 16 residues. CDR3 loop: CASSPTLGRMNTEAFF.

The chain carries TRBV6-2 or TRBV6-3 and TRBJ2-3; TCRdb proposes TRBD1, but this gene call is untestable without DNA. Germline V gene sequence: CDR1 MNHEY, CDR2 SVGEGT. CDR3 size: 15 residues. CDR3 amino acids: CASVPGHRTTDTQYF.

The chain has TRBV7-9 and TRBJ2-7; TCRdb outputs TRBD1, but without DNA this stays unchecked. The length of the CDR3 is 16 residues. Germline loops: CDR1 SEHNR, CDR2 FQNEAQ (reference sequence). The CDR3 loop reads CASSMGGGQPSYEQYF.

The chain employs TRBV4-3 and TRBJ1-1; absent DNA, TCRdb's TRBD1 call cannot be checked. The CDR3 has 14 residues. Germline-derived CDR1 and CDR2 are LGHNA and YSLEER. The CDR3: CASSQGRLNTEAFF.

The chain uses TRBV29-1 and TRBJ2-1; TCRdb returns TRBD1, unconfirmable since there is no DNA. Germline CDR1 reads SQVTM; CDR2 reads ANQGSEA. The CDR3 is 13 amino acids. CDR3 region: CSVDQGALHEQFF.

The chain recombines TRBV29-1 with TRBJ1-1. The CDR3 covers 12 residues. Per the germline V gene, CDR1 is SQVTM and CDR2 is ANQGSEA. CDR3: CSVKTLNTEAFF.